Listed here are 12 T cell receptor beta chains from one sample, sequenced in a study of Ad26.COV2.S vaccination and SARS-CoV-2 variants (dated by TCRdb to the early 2020s). The sample's treatment or condition label is to be understood as: some 19 received Ad26.COV2.S at low or high dose, single or two shots; a few received placebo; per-sample allocation not given. Repertoires of vaccine and placebo recipients were sequenced from samples taken on day 63 after the first injection. Library method: the immunoSEQ multiplex PCR assay. TCRdb limited this immuneACCESS table to in-frame rearrangements with V and J called. A share of clones is missing; checked studies link under half to unresolved V genes, and the rest is unexplained. Present in this sample are about 680,000 clones, around 89% of which were seen just once. The ten largest clones capture approximately 1.5% of the sample. Source: peripheral blood, taken in a trial of Ad26.COV2.S vaccine versus placebo. The receptors originated from a person between 18 and 60 years old who received the Ad26.COV2.S COVID-19 vaccine or a placebo.

The chain couples TRBV10-3 to TRBJ1-5, with unresolved D. Trimming cost V 6 bases and J 2 bases, with 11 bases left between them. The germline V gene encodes CDR1 ENHRY and CDR2 SYGVKD. This CDR3 comprises 14 residues. CDR3 nucleotides: TGTGCCATCAGGGCCTCAGGTGGCAATCAGCCCCAGCATTTT. Translating it yields CAIRASGGNQPQHF.

The chain carries TRBV5-8 and TRBJ1-2; the D gene is possibly TRBD1 (6 bases). This CDR3 contains 14 residues. Germline V gives CDR1 SGHTS, CDR2 YDEGEE. Trimming took 4 bases from V and 2 from J, leaving 12 bases between them. The CDR3 loop is CASSMDRVNYGYTF. DNA for the CDR3: TGTGCCAGCAGCATGGACAGAGTCAACTATGGCTACACCTTC.

V is TRBV30 and J is TRBJ1-1, with D possibly being TRBD1 (5 bases). The germline gives CDR1 GTSNPN, CDR2 SVGIG (reference sequence). The CDR3 is 11 residues long. The germline V and J ends were trimmed by 2 bases and 7 bases, with 8 bases remaining between them. CDR3 amino acids: CAWSNRGEAFF. The CDR3 region has the DNA TGTGCCTGGAGTAATAGGGGTGAAGCTTTCTTT.

This rearrangement joins TRBV5-1 to TRBJ2-2, with 10 positions matching TRBD1. The trim removed 4 bases at V and 4 bases at J, leaving 7 bases unmatched. The length of the CDR3 is 16 residues. Germline CDR1 reads SGHRS; CDR2 reads YFSETQ. The CDR3 sequence is CASSIRDRGPTGELFF. The DNA for the CDR3 is TGCGCCAGCAGCATCCGGGACAGGGGACCCACCGGGGAGCTGTTTTTT.

V and J are TRBV5-4 and TRBJ2-1; the match to TRBD1 covers 11 bases. This CDR3 region has 15 residues. Germline V lookup: CDR1 SGHNT, CDR2 YYREEE (reference sequence). Trimming cost V 3 bases and J 4 bases; bases outside gene matches: 3. The CDR3, as DNA: TGTGCCAGCAGCTGGGACAGGGGGACTTACAATGAGCAGTTCTTC. Its protein product is CASSWDRGTYNEQFF.

The chain's CDR3 is CATSDLWSNQPQHF. The CDR3, as DNA: TGTGCCACCAGTGATTTGTGGTCGAATCAGCCCCAGCATTTT. The chain has TRBV24-1 and TRBJ1-5; unclear D gene. V dropped 0 bases and J dropped 4 bases, with 6 bases sitting between them. CDR3 size: 14 residues. CDR1 is KGHDR and CDR2 is SFDVKD in the germline V gene.

The chain couples TRBV19 to TRBJ1-1, with TRBD1 matching over 7 bases. V lost 3 bases, J lost 0 bases, and 4 bases stayed unmatched. The CDR3 contains 15 residues. Germline V CDR1 and CDR2: LNHDA, SQIVND (reference sequence). This chain's CDR3 is CASSIQGTVNTEAFF. The CDR3 coding sequence is TGTGCCAGTAGTATCCAGGGGACAGTGAACACTGAAGCTTTCTTT.

The rearrangement joins TRBV6-5 to TRBJ2-5; D unclear. The CDR3 loop spans 13 amino acids. V was cut by 6 bases and J by 3 bases, with 11 bases left in between. Germline V gene sequence: CDR1 MNHEY, CDR2 SVGAGI. The CDR3 is CASREIAEETQYF. In DNA form, the CDR3 reads TGTGCCAGCAGGGAGATTGCCGAAGAGACCCAGTACTTC.

In regard to this clone: Other DNA sequences within the sample encode an identical CDR3. The V gene is TRBV6-5, the J gene TRBJ2-2; D is ambiguous. V was trimmed by 4 bases and J by 4 bases, leaving 4 bases between them. In germline, CDR1 is MNHEY, CDR2 SVGAGI. The CDR3 has 12 amino acids. The CDR3: CASSFSTGELFF. CDR3 sequence (DNA): TGTGCCAGCAGTTTCAGCACCGGGGAGCTGTTTTTT.

The V gene is TRBV19, the J gene TRBJ2-5; 7 bases map to TRBD1. This CDR3 spans 15 amino acids. V shed 9 bases, J shed 1 base, and the junction held 11 bases outside the gene matches. Germline CDR1 LNHDA, CDR2 SQIVND (reference sequence). This CDR3 is CASSVQGTAQETQYF. As DNA, the CDR3 is TGTGCCAGCAGTGTACAAGGGACAGCCCAAGAGACCCAGTACTTC.

The V call is TRBV24-1, the J call TRBJ2-3; D call uncertain. CDR1 and CDR2 (germline): KGHDR, SFDVKD. V lost 5 bases, J lost 2 bases, and 7 bases lay in between. There are 13 residues in the CDR3. CDR3 nucleotide sequence: TGTGCCACCAGTGGGCGGAACACAGATACGCAGTATTTT. It encodes CATSGRNTDTQYF.

The chain combines TRBV27 with TRBJ2-5; TRBD2 might be the D (5 bases). This CDR3 spans 16 amino acids. Germline values: CDR1 MNHEY, CDR2 SMNVEV (reference sequence). V lost 2 bases and J 7 bases, leaving 20 bases between the germline ends. The CDR3 DNA follows: TGTGCCAGCAGTTTAACCGGAGGACGCTGGTCGGGGACCCAGTACTTC. This gives the protein CASSLTGGRWSGTQYF.